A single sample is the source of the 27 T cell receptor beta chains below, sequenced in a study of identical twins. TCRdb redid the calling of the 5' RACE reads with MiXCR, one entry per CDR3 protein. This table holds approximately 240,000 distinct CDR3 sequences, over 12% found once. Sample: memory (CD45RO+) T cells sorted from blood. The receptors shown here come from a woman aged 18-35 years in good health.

The DNA of the CDR3 is TGTGCCAGCAGCCCCCGGACAGGGGGCAAAAATTCACCCCTCCACTTT. This translates into CASSPRTGGKNSPLHF. This rearrangement joins TRBV9 to TRBJ1-6, with 11 bases lining up with TRBD1. Trimming cost V 4 bases and J 7 bases; bases outside gene matches: 7. The germline gives CDR1 SGDLS, CDR2 YYNGEE. The CDR3 runs to 16 residues.

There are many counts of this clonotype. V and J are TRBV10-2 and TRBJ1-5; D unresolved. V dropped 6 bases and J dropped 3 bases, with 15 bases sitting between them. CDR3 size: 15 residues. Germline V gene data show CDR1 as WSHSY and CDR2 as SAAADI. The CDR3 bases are TGCGCCAGCAGGGACGGGTCGCACGCCAATCAGCCCCAGCATTTT. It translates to CASRDGSHANQPQHF.

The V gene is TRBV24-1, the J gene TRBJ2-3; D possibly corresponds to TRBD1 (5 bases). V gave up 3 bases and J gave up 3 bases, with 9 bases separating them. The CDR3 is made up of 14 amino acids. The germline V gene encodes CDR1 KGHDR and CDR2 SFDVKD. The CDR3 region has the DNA TGTGCCACCAGTGATCGGCAGGGTACAGATACGCAGTATTTT. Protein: CATSDRQGTDTQYF.

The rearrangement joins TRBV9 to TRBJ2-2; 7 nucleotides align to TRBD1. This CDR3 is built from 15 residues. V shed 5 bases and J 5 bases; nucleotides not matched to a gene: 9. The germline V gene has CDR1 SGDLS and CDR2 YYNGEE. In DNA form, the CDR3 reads TGTGCCAGCAGTCTAAGGGGGCCGGGGACCGGGGAGCTGTTTTTT. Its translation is CASSLRGPGTGELFF.

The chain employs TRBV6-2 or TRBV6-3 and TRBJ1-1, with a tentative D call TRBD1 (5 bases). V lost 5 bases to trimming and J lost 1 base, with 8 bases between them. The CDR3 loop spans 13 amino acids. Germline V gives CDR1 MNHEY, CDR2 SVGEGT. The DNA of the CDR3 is TGTGCCAGCAGTCGAAGGGGGAACACTGAAGCTTTCTTT. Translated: CASSRRGNTEAFF.

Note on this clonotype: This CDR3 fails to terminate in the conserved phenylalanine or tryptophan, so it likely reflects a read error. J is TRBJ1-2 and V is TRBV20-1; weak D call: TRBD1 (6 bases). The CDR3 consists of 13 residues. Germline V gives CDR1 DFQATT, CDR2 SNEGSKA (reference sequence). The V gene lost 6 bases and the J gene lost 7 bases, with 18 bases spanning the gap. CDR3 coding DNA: TGCAGTGCCCAGGCAGGGGTGATGGTTGGCTACACCTTA. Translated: CSAQAGVMVGYTL.

In DNA form, the CDR3 reads TGTGCCAGTACCCCCGGAGGGAACACTGAAGCTTTCTTT. Translated: CASTPGGNTEAFF. The V call is TRBV19, the J call TRBJ1-1; D uncertain. Germline values: CDR1 LNHDA, CDR2 SQIVND (reference sequence). The CDR3 is 13 amino acids. V was shortened by 7 bases and J by 1 base, with 10 bases between the two germline ends. Combining the CDR3 with reference TRBV19 and TRBJ1-1 gives the whole variable domain DGGITQSPKYLFRKEGQNVTLSCEQNLNHDAMYWYRQDPGQGLRLIYYSQIVNDFQKGDIAEGYSVSREKKESFPLTVTSAQKNPTAFYLCASTPGGNTEAFFGQGTRLTVV.

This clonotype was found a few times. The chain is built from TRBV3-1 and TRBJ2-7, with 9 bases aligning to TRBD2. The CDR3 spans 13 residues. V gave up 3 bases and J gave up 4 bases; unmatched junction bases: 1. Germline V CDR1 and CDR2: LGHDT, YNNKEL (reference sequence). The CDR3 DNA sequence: TGTGCCAGCAGCCATACTAGCGGGTACGAGCAGTACTTC. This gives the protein CASSHTSGYEQYF.

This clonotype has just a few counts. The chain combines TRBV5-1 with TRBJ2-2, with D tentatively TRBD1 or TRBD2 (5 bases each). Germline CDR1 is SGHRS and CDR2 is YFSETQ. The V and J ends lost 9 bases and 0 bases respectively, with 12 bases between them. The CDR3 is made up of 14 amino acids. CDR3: CATQGTANTGELFF. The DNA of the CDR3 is TGCGCCACCCAAGGGACGGCGAACACCGGGGAGCTGTTTTTT.

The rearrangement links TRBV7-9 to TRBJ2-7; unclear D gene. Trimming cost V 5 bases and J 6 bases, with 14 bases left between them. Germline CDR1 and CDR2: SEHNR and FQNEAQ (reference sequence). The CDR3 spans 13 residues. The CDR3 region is CASSPVSVVEQYF. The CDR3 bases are TGTGCCAGCAGCCCGGTTTCGGTCGTCGAGCAGTACTTC.

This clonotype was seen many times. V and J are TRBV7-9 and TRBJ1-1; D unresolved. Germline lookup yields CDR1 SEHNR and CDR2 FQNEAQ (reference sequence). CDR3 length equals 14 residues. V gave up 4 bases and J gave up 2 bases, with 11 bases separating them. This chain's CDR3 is CASSSGPSNTEAFF. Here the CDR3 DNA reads TGTGCCAGCAGCTCTGGACCGAGTAACACTGAAGCTTTCTTT.

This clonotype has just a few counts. The CDR3 nucleotides are TGTGCCAGCAGCCAAGAAAACACCATATATTTT. It translates to CASSQENTIYF. The chain carries TRBV12-3 or TRBV12-4 and TRBJ1-3; D is unresolved. V lost 6 bases, J lost 6 bases, and 6 bases lay in between. The CDR3 consists of 11 residues.

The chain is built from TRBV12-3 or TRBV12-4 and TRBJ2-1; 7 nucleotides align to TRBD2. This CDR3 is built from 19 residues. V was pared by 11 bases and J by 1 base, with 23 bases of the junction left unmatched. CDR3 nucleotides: TGTGCCTTCAGTCCACCGTTTGGGGGTTGGCGGGAGTCCTACAATGAGCAGTTCTTC. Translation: CAFSPPFGGWRESYNEQFF.

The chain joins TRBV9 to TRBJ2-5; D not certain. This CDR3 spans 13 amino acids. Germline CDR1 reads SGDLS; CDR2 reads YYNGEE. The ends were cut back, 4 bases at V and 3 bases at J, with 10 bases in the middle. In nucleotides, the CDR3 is TGTGCCAGCAGCCTCCATCCGGAAGAGACCCAGTACTTC. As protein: CASSLHPEETQYF.

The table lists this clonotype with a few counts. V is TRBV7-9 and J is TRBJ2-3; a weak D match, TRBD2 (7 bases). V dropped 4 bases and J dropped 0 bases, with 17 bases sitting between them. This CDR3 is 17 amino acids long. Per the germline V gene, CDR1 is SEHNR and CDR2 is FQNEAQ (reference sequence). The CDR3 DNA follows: TGTGCCAGCAGCTCCGCTCCCGGGGGGCCAAGCACAGATACGCAGTATTTT. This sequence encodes CASSSAPGGPSTDTQYF.

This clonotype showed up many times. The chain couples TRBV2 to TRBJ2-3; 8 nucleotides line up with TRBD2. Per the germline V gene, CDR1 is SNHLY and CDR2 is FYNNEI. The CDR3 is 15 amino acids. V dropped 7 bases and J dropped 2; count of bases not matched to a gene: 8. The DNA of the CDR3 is TGTGCCAGCACCGGGGGGGCCAGCCCCACAGATACGCAGTATTTT. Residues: CASTGGASPTDTQYF.

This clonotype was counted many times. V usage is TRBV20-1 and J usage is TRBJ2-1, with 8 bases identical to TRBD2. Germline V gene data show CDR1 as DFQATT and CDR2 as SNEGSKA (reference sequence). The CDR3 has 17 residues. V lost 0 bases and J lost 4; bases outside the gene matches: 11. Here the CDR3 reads CSARDRGHERGYNEQFF. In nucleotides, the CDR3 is TGCAGTGCTAGAGATAGGGGCCACGAGCGGGGGTACAATGAGCAGTTCTTC.

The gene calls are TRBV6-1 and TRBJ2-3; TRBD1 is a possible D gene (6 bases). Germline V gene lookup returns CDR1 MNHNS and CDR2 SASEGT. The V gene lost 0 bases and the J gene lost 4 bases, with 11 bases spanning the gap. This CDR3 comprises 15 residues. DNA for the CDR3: TGTGCCAGCAGTGAAGCAACAGGGTCTTCAGATACGCAGTATTTT. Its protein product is CASSEATGSSDTQYF.

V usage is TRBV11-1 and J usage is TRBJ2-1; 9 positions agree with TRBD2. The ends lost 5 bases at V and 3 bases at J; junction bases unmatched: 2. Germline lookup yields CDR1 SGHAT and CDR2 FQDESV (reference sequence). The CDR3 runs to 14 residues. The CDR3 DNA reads TGTGCCAGCAGCCGTAGCGGGGGCTACAATGAGCAGTTCTTC. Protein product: CASSRSGGYNEQFF.

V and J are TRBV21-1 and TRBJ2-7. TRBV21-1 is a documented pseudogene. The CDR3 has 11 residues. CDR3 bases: TGTGCCAGCAGCAACAACTACGAGCAGTACTTC. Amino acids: CASSNNYEQYF.

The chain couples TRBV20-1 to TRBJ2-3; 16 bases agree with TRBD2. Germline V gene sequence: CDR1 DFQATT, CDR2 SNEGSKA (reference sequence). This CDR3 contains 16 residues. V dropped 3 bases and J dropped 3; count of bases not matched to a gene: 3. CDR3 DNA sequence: TGCAGTGCTAGGGGGACTAGCGGGAGGGAAACAGATACGCAGTATTTT. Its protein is CSARGTSGRETDTQYF.

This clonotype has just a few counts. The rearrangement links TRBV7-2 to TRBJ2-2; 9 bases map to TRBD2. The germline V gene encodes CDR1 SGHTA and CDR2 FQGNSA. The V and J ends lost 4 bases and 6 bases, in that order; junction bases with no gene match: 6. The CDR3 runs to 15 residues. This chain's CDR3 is CASSSRTSAAGELFF. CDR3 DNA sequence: TGTGCCAGCAGCTCGAGGACTAGCGCGGCCGGGGAGCTGTTTTTT.

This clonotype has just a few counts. The CDR3 region is CASSPSPGVEQFF. The DNA for the CDR3 is TGTGCCAGCAGCCCCAGTCCCGGGGTTGAGCAGTTCTTC. The rearrangement links TRBV9 to TRBJ2-1, with TRBD2 as a possible D gene (5 bases). Germline loops: CDR1 SGDLS, CDR2 YYNGEE. The CDR3 consists of 13 residues. Trimming took off 4 bases at V and 9 bases at J, with 14 bases between the two ends.

CDR3 loop: CSAGVSGYEQFF. In DNA, the CDR3 is TGCAGTGCGGGGGTTTCGGGATACGAGCAGTTCTTC. This chain connects TRBV20-1 to TRBJ2-1; D is perhaps TRBD1 or TRBD2 (5 bases each). Germline-derived CDR1 and CDR2 are DFQATT and SNEGSKA (reference sequence). V lost 6 bases, J lost 10 bases, and 16 bases lay in between. The CDR3 has 12 amino acids.

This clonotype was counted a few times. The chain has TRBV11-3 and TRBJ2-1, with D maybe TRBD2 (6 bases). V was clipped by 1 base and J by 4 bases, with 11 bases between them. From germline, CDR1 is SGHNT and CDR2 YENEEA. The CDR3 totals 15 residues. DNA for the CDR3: TGTGCCAGCAGCTTAGTGGCGGGGACTTACAATGAGCAGTTCTTC. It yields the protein CASSLVAGTYNEQFF. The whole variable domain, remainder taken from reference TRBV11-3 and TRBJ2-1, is EAGVVQSPRYKIIEKKQPVAFWCNPISGHNTLYWYLQNLGQGPELLIRYENEEAVDDSQLPKDRFSAERLKGVDSTLKIQPAELGDSAVYLCASSLVAGTYNEQFFGPGTRLTVL.

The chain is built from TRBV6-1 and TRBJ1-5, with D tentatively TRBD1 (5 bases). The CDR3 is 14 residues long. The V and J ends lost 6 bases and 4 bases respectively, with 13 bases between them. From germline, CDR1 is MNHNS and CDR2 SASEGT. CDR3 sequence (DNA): TGTGCCAGCAGGTCCGGGGCCCTAAATCAGCCCCAGCATTTT. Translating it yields CASRSGALNQPQHF.

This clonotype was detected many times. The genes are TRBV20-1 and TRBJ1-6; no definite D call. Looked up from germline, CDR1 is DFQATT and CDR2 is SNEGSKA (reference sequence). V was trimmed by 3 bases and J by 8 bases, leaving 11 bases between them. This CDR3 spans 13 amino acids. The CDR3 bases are TGCAGTGCTAGCTTCGTAGATGATTCACCCCTCCACTTT. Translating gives CSASFVDDSPLHF.